The 7 T cell receptor beta chains reported below all come from one sample, sequenced in a study of shared clonotypes between healthy human individuals (dated by TCRdb to the early 2020s). CD8 naive samples consisted of CD45RO-negative cells that were positively selected for CCR7, yielding a CD45RA+CCR7+ population without TemRA cells. The library came from the immunoSEQ multiplex PCR assay. TCRdb took over this immuneACCESS table, retaining in-frame rearrangements with V and J assigned. Such tables are incomplete; in checked studies, under half of the missing clones stem from an unresolved V gene, and the remainder is unexplained. The sample table lists around 1.9 million clones, 85% to 95% of them with a count of one. The ten largest account for about 1.7% of the sample. The source material was naive CD8+ T cells from PBMCs. The cell subset or site label, as the study defines it: CD45RA+CCR7+. These receptors came from a young man in good health. Some clones in this sample may be carry-over from other donors' samples.

The chain uses TRBV5-1 and TRBJ2-7; D gene ambiguous. Per the germline V gene, CDR1 is SGHRS and CDR2 is YFSETQ. V was cut by 0 bases and J by 1 base, with 11 bases left in between. This CDR3 is built from 15 residues. The CDR3 loop reads CASSLDRFHSYEQYF. In DNA, the CDR3 is TGCGCCAGCAGCTTGGATAGGTTTCATTCCTACGAGCAGTACTTC.

This clone was observed once. V and J are TRBV27 and TRBJ2-7, with D possibly called TRBD1 or TRBD2 (6 bases each). V gave up 2 bases and J gave up 5 bases, with 16 bases separating them. There are 15 residues in the CDR3. Germline CDR1 and CDR2: MNHEY and SMNVEV (reference sequence). For the CDR3, the DNA is TGTGCCAGCAGTTTAACCGGGGGCCTAGCCGACGAGCAGTACTTC. This encodes CASSLTGGLADEQYF.

The chain is built from TRBV5-1 and TRBJ1-1; weak D call: TRBD1 (5 bases). This CDR3 has 13 amino acids. Germline values: CDR1 SGHRS, CDR2 YFSETQ. V dropped 7 bases and J dropped 4 bases, with 14 bases sitting between them. As DNA, the CDR3 is TGCGCCAGCTCTCGGGGGGGTCTCACTGAAGCTTTCTTT. Protein: CASSRGGLTEAFF.

The chain carries TRBV5-8 and TRBJ2-1, with a weak D call TRBD2 (6 bases). The V gene's germline CDR1 is SGHTS and CDR2 YDEGEE. This CDR3 contains 15 residues. V lost 2 bases to trimming and J lost 9 bases, with 18 bases between them. CDR3 residues: CASSFHREISPEQFF. CDR3 DNA: TGTGCCAGCAGCTTCCACCGGGAGATCAGCCCTGAGCAGTTCTTC.

This clone was found a few times. This chain joins TRBV15 and TRBJ1-2, with D maybe TRBD1 (5 bases). The germline V and J ends were trimmed by 0 bases and 6 bases, with 14 bases remaining between them. This CDR3 contains 15 residues. The germline V gene encodes CDR1 LNHNV and CDR2 YYDKDF (reference sequence). DNA for the CDR3: TGTGCCACCAGCAGAGAGGGGGGTGCGGCCGATGGCTACACCTTC. Its protein product is CATSREGGAADGYTF. Supplemented by reference TRBV15 and TRBJ1-2, the full variable domain reads DAMVIQNPRYQVTQFGKPVTLSCSQTLNHNVMYWYQQKSSQAPKLLFHYYDKDFNNEADTPDNFQSRRPNTSFCFLDIRSPGLGDTAMYLCATSREGGAADGYTFGSGTRLTVV.

The rearrangement links TRBV7-3 to TRBJ2-7; unclear D gene. The CDR3 extends over 14 amino acids. Trimming shortened V by 0 bases and J by 2 bases, and 8 bases separated the two germline ends. CDR1 and CDR2 from the germline V gene are SGHTA and FQGTGA. CDR3 in DNA: TGTGCCAGCAGCTTAACGGGCAGTCCCTACGAGCAGTACTTC. It is translated as CASSLTGSPYEQYF.

The chain joins TRBV30 to TRBJ2-2; 7 nucleotides align to TRBD1. From germline, CDR1 is GTSNPN and CDR2 SVGIG (reference sequence). This CDR3 region has 13 residues. V was pared by 7 bases and J by 3 bases, with 5 bases of the junction left unmatched. CDR3 nucleotides: TGTGCCTTCCGGGACAGTTACACCGGGGAGCTGTTTTTT. Protein: CAFRDSYTGELFF. Supplemented by reference TRBV30 and TRBJ2-2, the full variable domain reads SQTIHQWPATLVQPVGSPLSLECTVEGTSNPNLYWYRQAAGRGLQLLFYSVGIGQISSEVPQNLSASRPQDRQFILSSKKLLLSDSGFYLCAFRDSYTGELFFGEGSRLTVL.